This T cell receptor beta chain was captured in a study of shared clonotypes between healthy human individuals. This clone came up a few times. The antigen is undetermined. V shed 6 bases and J shed 3 bases, with 11 bases lying between them. This CDR3 region has 13 residues. Germline V CDR1 and CDR2: ENHRY, SYGVKD. Study results and caveats: The study's rarefaction showed incomplete sorted-subset sequencing despite large depth. Clonotypes not shared had lower generation probabilities than those common to all four donors.

Clones were sequenced by immunoSEQ multiplex PCR, and TCRdb holds only the in-frame ones, with some missing. The table records 1.6 million or so clones, roughly 96% of them present only once. The genes are TRBV10-3 and TRBJ1-1; no definite D call. This receptor was identified in a man aged 25-40 years in good health. The sequencing sample was made of naive CD4+ T cells sorted from blood. This sample's subset: CD45RA+ positively selected. The CDR3 DNA follows: TGTGCCATCAGAATAGACGGGGACACTGAAGCTTTCTTT. It codes for CAIRIDGDTEAFF.